These T cell receptor beta chains were read from a single sample in a study of control samples from healthy donors and cancer patients. Clones were read by immunoSEQ multiplex PCR, and TCRdb kept only the in-frame ones, dropping some. The repertoire holds tens of thousands of clones, with more than 85% as singletons. Sequenced: blood. The source is a woman between 45 and 65 years old in good health. CDR3s include the opening cysteine and the closing phenylalanine or tryptophan. Each record gives: V gene, D gene, J gene, clone size, CDR3 protein, CDR3 DNA. D genes are given only for firm matches. Size is stated for part of the rows, as once, few or many counts, or as a class when the clone is expanded.

TRBV15	-	TRBJ2-5	-	CATSSFQETQYF	TGTGCCACCAGCAGCTTCCAAGAGACCCAGTACTTC
TRBV7-9	-	TRBJ2-2	-	CASRQPAVNLNTGELFF	TGTGCCAGCAGGCAACCAGCGGTAAACTTGAACACCGGGGAGCTGTTTTTT
TRBV18	-	TRBJ2-6	-	CASSPQGANVLTF	TGTGCCAGCTCACCACAGGGGGCCAACGTCCTGACTTTC
TRBV11-2	TRBD2	TRBJ2-5	-	CASRTLAGSYETQYF	TGTGCCAGCAGGACCCTAGCGGGAAGTTATGAGACCCAGTACTTC
TRBV3-1/TRBV3-2	-	TRBJ2-1	-	CASSHAGTPEFF	TGTGCCAGCAGCCACGCCGGGACCCCGGAGTTCTTC
TRBV5-1	TRBD2	TRBJ2-5	-	CASSPGLAGGPIQETQYF	TGCGCCAGCAGCCCAGGACTAGCGGGAGGGCCAATTCAAGAGACCCAGTACTTC
TRBV18	-	TRBJ2-5	-	CASSPILQVGETQYF	TGTGCCAGCTCACCAATTTTACAGGTTGGGGAGACCCAGTACTTC
TRBV28	TRBD1	TRBJ1-2	once	CASSTDRDYGYTF	TGTGCCAGCAGTACCGACAGGGACTATGGCTACACCTTC
TRBV18	TRBD1	TRBJ1-6	once	CASSGTDNSPLHF	TGTGCCAGCTCCGGGACAGATAATTCACCCCTCCACTTT
TRBV5-1	-	TRBJ2-6	-	CASSLQGQMGNVLTF	TGCGCCAGCAGCTTGCAGGGACAAATGGGCAACGTCCTGACTTTC
TRBV5-4	TRBD2	TRBJ2-6	-	CASSFGLAGGAGANVLTF	TGTGCCAGCAGCTTTGGGCTAGCGGGAGGGGCTGGGGCCAACGTCCTGACTTTC
TRBV4-2	-	TRBJ2-5	-	CASSQDSLPGAKRETQYF	TGTGCCAGCAGCCAAGATTCATTACCAGGGGCCAAGAGGGAGACCCAGTACTTC
TRBV2	TRBD2	TRBJ2-3	-	CASSRTSGVTDTQYF	TGTGCCAGCAGTCGGACTAGCGGGGTCACAGATACGCAGTATTTT
TRBV5-4	-	TRBJ2-7	-	CASSFPHGVEQYF	TGTGCCAGCAGCTTCCCCCATGGGGTCGAGCAGTACTTC
TRBV18	TRBD1	TRBJ2-3	-	CASSKASGGDTDTQYF	TGTGCCAGCTCCAAGGCGTCAGGGGGCGACACAGATACGCAGTATTTT
TRBV29-1	-	TRBJ1-4	-	CSVEVKGSREKLFF	TGCAGCGTTGAAGTCAAGGGGAGTAGGGAAAAACTGTTTTTT
TRBV24-1	-	TRBJ1-1	-	CATSKENTEAFF	TGTGCCACCTCCAAGGAAAACACTGAAGCTTTCTTT
TRBV19	-	TRBJ1-2	once	CASSPNPAGGRTGYTF	TGTGCCAGTAGTCCAAACCCCGCCGGAGGGAGAACAGGCTACACCTTC
TRBV30	-	TRBJ1-2	-	CAWSEQGGGYTF	TGTGCCTGGAGTGAACAGGGAGGTGGCTACACCTTC
TRBV10-3	TRBD2	TRBJ2-7	-	CAIQRGAFAGGPSYEQYF	TGTGCCATCCAAAGGGGGGCTTTTGCGGGAGGCCCCTCCTACGAGCAGTACTTC
TRBV25-1	-	TRBJ2-2	-	CASSEVLGTGELFF	TGTGCCAGCAGTGAGGTGTTGGGTACCGGGGAGCTGTTTTTT
TRBV5-1	-	TRBJ2-5	medium-sized	CASSLAARREETQYF	TGCGCCAGCAGCTTGGCCGCCCGGCGGGAAGAGACCCAGTACTTC
TRBV5-5	TRBD2	TRBJ2-1	-	CASSLGLAGGDYNEQFF	TGTGCCAGCAGCCTTGGACTAGCGGGAGGGGACTACAATGAGCAGTTCTTC
TRBV19	-	TRBJ1-4	-	CASRMARANEKLFF	TGTGCCAGTAGGATGGCCAGGGCCAATGAAAAACTGTTTTTT
TRBV10-3	-	TRBJ1-1	-	CAISTDTQNTEAFF	TGTGCCATCAGTACTGACACCCAGAACACTGAAGCTTTCTTT
TRBV4-2	-	TRBJ2-5	-	CASSPHSSIETQYF	TGTGCCAGCAGCCCCCATAGCAGTATCGAGACCCAGTACTTC
TRBV30	-	TRBJ1-5	-	CAWSAIPDSNQPQHF	TGTGCCTGGAGTGCGATCCCAGATAGCAATCAGCCCCAGCATTTT
TRBV5-6	-	TRBJ1-2	-	CASSPRRHGYTF	TGTGCCAGCAGCCCCCGACGACACGGCTACACCTTC
TRBV6-5	TRBD1	TRBJ2-5	-	CASTETGERETQYF	TGTGCCAGCACCGAAACAGGGGAGCGGGAGACCCAGTACTTC
TRBV5-1	TRBD2	TRBJ2-1	-	CASSSLAGGTYNEQFF	TGCGCCAGCAGCTCACTAGCGGGGGGGACCTACAATGAGCAGTTCTTC
TRBV24-1	TRBD2	TRBJ2-2	-	CATSDLGGLEGTGELFF	TGTGCCACCAGTGATTTGGGGGGACTAGAGGGGACCGGGGAGCTGTTTTTT
TRBV6-4	TRBD1	TRBJ2-2	-	CASSPPGGEYTGELFF	TGTGCCAGCAGCCCCCCAGGGGGAGAATACACCGGGGAGCTGTTTTTT
TRBV2	-	TRBJ1-2	few	CASSQQGNGYTF	TGTGCCAGCAGTCAACAGGGAAATGGCTACACCTTC
TRBV29-1	-	TRBJ1-2	-	CSVEGAGGDYGYTF	TGCAGCGTTGAAGGAGCCGGAGGGGACTATGGCTACACCTTC
TRBV7-8	TRBD1	TRBJ2-7	-	CASSVYRGYEQYF	TGTGCCAGCAGTGTATACAGGGGCTACGAGCAGTACTTC
TRBV27	TRBD1	TRBJ2-7	-	CASSLTGGSYEQYF	TGTGCCAGCAGTTTGACAGGGGGGTCCTACGAGCAGTACTTC
TRBV7-6	-	TRBJ2-1	-	CASSFGVNNEQFF	TGTGCCAGCAGCTTCGGGGTTAACAATGAGCAGTTCTTC
TRBV28	TRBD2	TRBJ2-7	-	CASSNMFSGSREQYF	TGTGCCAGCAGTAACATGTTTAGCGGGAGTAGGGAGCAGTACTTC
TRBV11-2	-	TRBJ1-5	-	CASSPQNNQPQHF	TGTGCCAGCAGTCCACAGAACAATCAGCCCCAGCATTTT
TRBV6-5	-	TRBJ1-2	few	CASSYGLNYGYTF	TGTGCCAGCAGTTACGGCCTGAACTATGGCTACACCTTC
TRBV9	TRBD2	TRBJ2-3	-	CASSGLPGLAGVGTDTQYF	TGTGCCAGCAGCGGGTTACCGGGACTAGCGGGAGTCGGCACAGATACGCAGTATTTT
TRBV2	TRBD2	TRBJ2-7	-	CASIGTSGGPYEQYF	TGTGCCAGCATCGGGACTAGCGGGGGTCCCTACGAGCAGTACTTC
TRBV28	-	TRBJ1-6	-	CASSVAGGPGGNSPLHF	TGTGCCAGCAGTGTGGCGGGGGGGCCGGGGGGCAATTCACCCCTCCACTTT
TRBV25-1	-	TRBJ2-1	-	CASAIVRGTYNEQFF	TGTGCCAGCGCTATTGTACGGGGCACCTACAATGAGCAGTTCTTC
TRBV9	TRBD2	TRBJ2-2	-	CASSGVAGNTGELFF	TGTGCCAGCAGCGGCGTAGCGGGAAACACCGGGGAGCTGTTTTTT
TRBV27	TRBD1	TRBJ1-4	-	CASSQGTANEKLFF	TGTGCCAGCAGTCAAGGGACAGCAAATGAAAAACTGTTTTTT
TRBV6-5	TRBD2	TRBJ2-1	-	CASRPSGGVNEQFF	TGTGCCAGCAGACCTAGCGGGGGGGTGAATGAGCAGTTCTTC
TRBV7-8	-	TRBJ2-7	-	CASSQDGAQYF	TGTGCCAGCAGCCAGGACGGGGCCCAGTACTTC
TRBV5-4	-	TRBJ2-6	once	CASSNGQGAASGSESNVLTF	TGTGCCAGCAGCAACGGACAGGGGGCGGCTAGCGGGAGCGAGTCGAACGTCCTGACTTTC
TRBV3-1/TRBV3-2	TRBD1	TRBJ1-1	-	CASSAYRGANTEAFF	TGTGCCAGCAGCGCCTACAGGGGGGCGAACACTGAAGCTTTCTTT
TRBV5-1	TRBD2	TRBJ2-5	-	CASSLGGTSGGGETQYF	TGCGCCAGCAGCTTGGGCGGGACTAGCGGAGGGGGAGAGACCCAGTACTTC
TRBV10-3	-	TRBJ2-7	once	CAISESLAGSYEQYF	TGTGCCATCAGTGAGTCTCTGGCGGGCTCCTACGAGCAGTACTTC
TRBV4-2	-	TRBJ2-1	-	CASSQPGLPRGEQFF	TGTGCCAGCAGCCAGCCGGGACTCCCCCGTGGCGAGCAGTTCTTC
TRBV6-4	-	TRBJ2-5	-	CASSDGGETQYF	TGTGCCAGCAGTGACGGGGGAGAGACCCAGTACTTC
TRBV29-1	-	TRBJ2-7	-	CSVSGTESYEQYF	TGCAGCGTTTCCGGGACCGAATCCTACGAGCAGTACTTC